These 18 T cell receptor beta chains share one sample of origin, sequenced in a study of blood T cell repertoires in COVID-19. Clones were read by immunoSEQ multiplex PCR, and TCRdb kept only the in-frame ones, dropping some. The data contain approximately 440,000 clones, 80% to 95% of them singletons. Sequenced: PBMCs or T cells enriched from blood (not recorded which). These receptors were obtained from a man between 18 and 29 years old who had recovered from COVID-19.

The rearrangement uses TRBV18 and TRBJ2-1; no clear D gene. CDR3 size: 16 residues. Trimming shortened V by 2 bases and J by 0 bases, and 11 bases separated the two germline ends. The V gene's germline CDR1 is KGHSH and CDR2 LQKENI. CDR3 sequence (DNA): TGTGCCAGCTCACCAAATCCCTCGAGCTCCTACAATGAGCAGTTCTTC. Protein product: CASSPNPSSSYNEQFF.

The rearrangement uses TRBV15 and TRBJ1-2; D gene uncertain. V lost 4 bases to trimming and J lost 6 bases, with 12 bases between them. Germline-derived CDR1 and CDR2 are LNHNV and YYDKDF (reference sequence). This CDR3 is 13 amino acids long. CDR3 loop: CATSISGDHGYTF. The CDR3 bases are TGTGCCACCAGCATCTCCGGGGATCATGGCTACACCTTC.

The count of this clone is one. V and J are TRBV19 and TRBJ1-4, with 7 positions matching TRBD1. The CDR3 extends over 14 amino acids. Trimming took 6 bases from V and 8 from J; bases not matched to a gene: 9. Germline V gene data show CDR1 as LNHDA and CDR2 as SQIVND (reference sequence). The CDR3 DNA sequence: TGTGCCAGTAGCGCGACAGGGATGGAAGAAAAACTGTTTTTT. Translation: CASSATGMEEKLFF.

J is TRBJ1-6 and V is TRBV12-3 or TRBV12-4; 7 bases fit TRBD1. The CDR3 totals 12 residues. V shed 6 bases and J 10 bases; nucleotides not matched to a gene: 3. CDR3 protein: CASRTGSSPLHF. In DNA, the CDR3 is TGTGCCAGCAGGACAGGGAGCTCACCCCTCCACTTT.

The chain links TRBV27 to TRBJ1-2; D gene unclear. There are 10 residues in the CDR3. Per the germline V gene, CDR1 is MNHEY and CDR2 is SMNVEV (reference sequence). V lost 4 bases and J 8 bases, leaving 5 bases between the germline ends. The CDR3 DNA follows: TGTGCCAGCAGTTCGGAGGGCTACACCTTC. Amino acids: CASSSEGYTF.

This clone was picked up one time. The rearrangement uses TRBV28 and TRBJ2-7; D may be TRBD1 (5 bases). The CDR3 totals 14 residues. Between the trimmed V and J ends, which lost 8 bases and 3 bases, there was a span of 17 bases. Germline assignment: CDR1 MDHEN and CDR2 SYDVKM. CDR3 sequence reads: CASGAALANYEQYF. CDR3 nucleotides: TGTGCCAGCGGGGCGGCTTTAGCTAACTACGAGCAGTACTTC.

J is TRBJ1-1 and V is TRBV6-1; 7 bases are shared with TRBD1. The junction had 18 bases not matched to a gene; V was cut back by 1 base and J by 7 bases. Germline lookup yields CDR1 MNHNS and CDR2 SASEGT. CDR3 size: 18 residues. The CDR3 region is CASSEGSLRGRVKNEAFF. As DNA, the CDR3 is TGTGCCAGCAGTGAAGGGAGCCTCAGGGGGAGAGTTAAAAATGAAGCTTTCTTT.

The chain employs TRBV13 and TRBJ1-2, with D possibly TRBD1 on 6 matching bases. Trimming took off 5 bases at V and 11 bases at J, with 15 bases between the two ends. From germline, CDR1 is PRHDT and CDR2 FYEKMQ (reference sequence). The CDR3 contains 12 residues. CDR3 DNA: TGTGCCAGCAGCCCTCGGACAGAGGGTTACACCTTC. Translated, it gives CASSPRTEGYTF.

V is TRBV10-3 and J is TRBJ2-5, with 15 bases identical to TRBD2. With 7 bases clipped from V and 5 bases from J, the junction kept 5 bases outside the gene matches. This CDR3 is built from 15 residues. Germline loops: CDR1 ENHRY, CDR2 SYGVKD. DNA for the CDR3: TGTGCCATCAACTCCGGGACTAGCGGGAGGGAGACCCAGTACTTC. This sequence encodes CAINSGTSGRETQYF.

The chain recombines TRBV15 with TRBJ2-1, with TRBD2 matching 7 bases. V gave up 0 bases and J gave up 1 base; unmatched junction bases: 6. The germline gives CDR1 LNHNV, CDR2 YYDKDF (reference sequence). The CDR3 runs to 17 residues. CDR3 nucleotide sequence: TGTGCCACCAGCAGAGAGAAACCCGGGAGGTCCTACAATGAGCAGTTCTTC. Its translation is CATSREKPGRSYNEQFF.

The gene calls are TRBV5-4 and TRBJ1-2, with D uncertain. The germline V gene has CDR1 SGHNT and CDR2 YYREEE (reference sequence). The CDR3 has 15 residues. V dropped 3 bases and J dropped 3 bases, with 15 bases sitting between them. CDR3 sequence: CASSSGVAPHYGYTF. The CDR3 coding sequence is TGTGCCAGCAGCTCGGGAGTGGCCCCCCACTATGGCTACACCTTC. The entire variable domain, with the rest obtained from reference TRBV5-4 and TRBJ1-2, is as follows: ETGVTQSPTHLIKTRGQQVTLRCSSQSGHNTVSWYQQALGQGPQFIFQYYREEENGRGNFPPRFSGLQFPNYSSELNVNALELDDSALYLCASSSGVAPHYGYTFGSGTRLTVV.

The chain recombines TRBV7-3 with TRBJ1-1, with D possibly TRBD1 on 6 matching bases. Germline-derived CDR1 and CDR2 are SGHTA and FQGTGA. The V end was cut by 5 bases, the J end by 0 bases, with 10 bases between. The CDR3 contains 14 residues. This CDR3 reads CASSPDSMNTEAFF. CDR3 bases: TGTGCCAGCAGCCCGGACAGCATGAACACTGAAGCTTTCTTT.

The chain recombines TRBV18 with TRBJ1-4; D is ambiguous. Germline V gene sequence: CDR1 KGHSH, CDR2 LQKENI. The CDR3 is 15 amino acids. V gave up 4 bases and J gave up 0 bases, with 9 bases separating them. This CDR3 is CASSRAGTTNEKLFF. In DNA form, the CDR3 reads TGTGCCAGCTCACGAGCCGGTACAACTAATGAAAAACTGTTTTTT.

This chain links TRBV5-5 with TRBJ2-2, with a tentative D call TRBD2 (7 bases). Germline V gives CDR1 SGHKS, CDR2 YYEKEE (reference sequence). This CDR3 comprises 15 residues. V was cut by 3 bases and J by 3 bases, with 12 bases left in between. The CDR3 reads CASSSGGRDTGELFF. CDR3 sequence (DNA): TGTGCCAGCAGCTCGGGGGGCAGGGACACCGGGGAGCTGTTTTTT.

The chain is built from TRBV5-1 and TRBJ2-5; tentatively, D is TRBD1 (6 bases). Trimming removed 4 bases at V and 2 bases at J, with 12 bases between. Germline loops: CDR1 SGHRS, CDR2 YFSETQ. The CDR3 runs 14 residues. CDR3 amino acids: CASSVQGPQETQYF. The CDR3 nucleotides are TGCGCCAGCAGCGTGCAGGGGCCACAAGAGACCCAGTACTTC.

This chain joins TRBV28 and TRBJ1-1, with D possibly matching TRBD1 (5 bases). V gave up 5 bases and J gave up 5 bases, with 12 bases separating them. The CDR3 contains 13 residues. The germline V gene has CDR1 MDHEN and CDR2 SYDVKM. The CDR3 DNA follows: TGTGCCAGCAGTACACCAGGGAGGACTGAAGCTTTCTTT. Encoded protein: CASSTPGRTEAFF.

The V gene is TRBV2, the J gene TRBJ1-1, with TRBD1 matching 8 bases. The germline V gene encodes CDR1 SNHLY and CDR2 FYNNEI. J gave up 1 base and V 6 bases, and 4 bases lay outside the gene matches. The CDR3 sequence is 14 residues long. The CDR3 DNA sequence: TGTGCCAGCAGCTCCGGGACAGGGAACACTGAAGCTTTCTTT. This translates into CASSSGTGNTEAFF. Full variable domain (rest looked up from reference TRBV2 and TRBJ1-1): EPEVTQTPSHQVTQMGQEVILRCVPISNHLYFYWYRQILGQKVEFLVSFYNNEISEKSEIFDDQFSVERPDGSNFTLKIRSTKLEDSAMYFCASSSGTGNTEAFFGQGTRLTVV.

The chain couples TRBV7-8 to TRBJ1-5; possibly TRBD1 for D (5 bases). V was cut by 1 base and J by 0 bases, with 16 bases left in between. The V gene's germline CDR1 is SGHVS and CDR2 FQNEAQ. The CDR3 covers 18 residues. The CDR3 reads CASSLEVGGENSNQPQHF. The DNA for the CDR3 is TGTGCCAGCAGCTTAGAAGTCGGGGGGGAAAATAGCAATCAGCCCCAGCATTTT. The full variable domain, completed using reference TRBV7-8 and TRBJ1-5, is GAGVSQSPRYKVAKRGQDVALRCDPISGHVSLFWYQQALGQGPEFLTYFQNEAQLDKSGLPSDRFFAERPEGSVSTLKIQRTQQEDSAVYLCASSLEVGGENSNQPQHFGDGTRLSIL.